The rows below give T cell receptor beta chains drawn from one sample of a study of CD4 T cells in relation to SARS-CoV-2 and coronaviruses. Sequenced by immunoSEQ multiplex PCR; TCRdb stores in-frame clones only, minus some. The repertoire consists of about 19,000 clones, with about 80% occurring once and the leading ten covering 15% to 19%. These receptors lack a known antigen. Sequences were obtained from CD4+ T cells from PBMCs, cultured in vitro. The receptors here all came from a human donor in good health. The CDR3 runs from the conserved cysteine through the conserved F or W. A D gene is named only where the DNA matches it firmly. Size is omitted from some rows. Given values are once, few, many or a class for expanded clones.

.,.,TRBV6-5,TRBJ2-2,CASRQPNTGELFF,TGTGCCAGCAGGCAGCCGAACACCGGGGAGCTGTTTTTT
few,.,TRBV7-9,TRBJ1-2,CASSLGGRYGYTF,TGTGCCAGCAGCTTAGGGGGGCGCTATGGCTACACCTTC
.,.,TRBV9,TRBJ1-1,CASSPLWNMNTEAFF,TGTGCCAGCAGCCCCCTCTGGAACATGAACACTGAAGCTTTCTTT
.,.,TRBV3-1/TRBV3-2,TRBJ1-5,CASSQDGDQPQHF,TGTGCCAGCAGCCAAGACGGGGATCAGCCCCAGCATTTT
.,TRBD1,TRBV7-4,TRBJ1-5,CAKIRVIGGTGDYSNQPQHF,TGTGCCAAGATTAGGGTAATCGGAGGGACAGGGGATTATAGCAATCAGCCCCAGCATTTT
once,.,TRBV6-5,TRBJ2-1,CASSSGRGSYNEQFF,TGTGCCAGCAGCTCAGGGCGGGGATCCTACAATGAGCAGTTCTTC
.,.,TRBV28,TRBJ1-5,CASSLSGWKQPQHF,TGTGCCAGCAGTTTATCAGGGTGGAAACAGCCCCAGCATTTT
.,.,TRBV19,TRBJ2-7,CASSIQGHTSSYEQYF,TGTGCCAGTAGTATACAGGGACATACGAGCTCCTACGAGCAGTACTTC
.,.,TRBV30,TRBJ2-7,CAWNPDRPYEQYF,TGTGCCTGGAACCCAGACCGGCCCTACGAGCAGTACTTC
.,.,TRBV6-1,TRBJ2-1,CASSERGLGAYNEQFF,TGTGCCAGCAGTGAGCGGGGCTTGGGAGCCTACAATGAGCAGTTCTTC
.,.,TRBV5-5,TRBJ2-1,CASSLSDDYNEQFF,TGTGCCAGCAGCTTGTCGGACGATTACAATGAGCAGTTCTTC
.,TRBD2,TRBV3-1/TRBV3-2,TRBJ2-5,CASSQKAGGTRETQYF,TGTGCCAGCAGCCAAAAAGCGGGAGGGACCCGGGAGACCCAGTACTTC
.,.,TRBV5-6,TRBJ2-7,CASSLGRHLYEQYF,TGTGCCAGCAGCTTGGGCAGACATCTCTACGAGCAGTACTTC
.,.,TRBV5-6,TRBJ2-1,CASSLRFFSSYNEQFF,TGTGCCAGCAGCTTGCGTTTTTTCAGCTCCTACAATGAGCAGTTCTTC
.,.,TRBV7-2,TRBJ2-5,CASSLQIRTAGQETQYF,TGTGCCAGCAGCTTACAGATTAGGACGGCCGGTCAAGAGACCCAGTACTTC
once,.,TRBV11-2,TRBJ2-1,CASSLTTWGSNEQFF,TGTGCCAGCAGCTTAACCACTTGGGGTAGTAATGAGCAGTTCTTC
.,.,TRBV18,TRBJ1-6,CASSVSSYNSPLHF,TGTGCCAGCTCAGTGAGCTCCTATAATTCACCCCTCCACTTT